A selection of T cell receptor beta chains follows, all from one sample in a study of CD4+ T cells in melanoma. The method was immunoSEQ multiplex PCR; TCRdb's version includes in-frame clones alone and lacks a portion of them. The sample contains 13,000 to 15,000 clones, approximately 62% of which appear only once. Sequencing was carried out using cells from a culture (not recorded whether cultured in vitro). The receptors come from a human donor with melanoma. Each CDR3 is given with its conserved first and last residue. D genes are given only for firm matches. The size field is filled for only some rows; it gives once, few, many or a size class.

j_call	clone_size	v_call	d_call	cdr3_aa	cdr3_nt
TRBJ2-3	.	TRBV4-2	.	CASCGGGGGLSADTQYF	TGTGCCAGCTGCGGTGGGGGCGGGGGACTCTCCGCAGATACGCAGTATTTT
TRBJ2-1	few	TRBV18	.	CASSPGLGAGQFF	TGTGCCAGCTCACCGGGGTTAGGTGCAGGGCAGTTCTTC
TRBJ2-5	.	TRBV9	.	CASSVSSGTPSRQETQYF	TGTGCCAGCAGCGTAAGCAGTGGCACGCCCAGCCGACAAGAGACCCAGTACTTC
TRBJ2-2	medium-sized	TRBV9	TRBD2	CASSPRGDPTGELFF	TGTGCCAGCAGCCCCCGGGGGGACCCGACCGGGGAGCTGTTTTTT
TRBJ2-1	.	TRBV5-4	.	CASSVGDYNEQFF	TGTGCCAGCAGCGTGGGAGACTACAATGAGCAGTTCTTC
TRBJ1-2	.	TRBV7-2	.	CASSFYYGYTF	TGTGCCAGCAGCTTCTACTATGGCTACACCTTC
TRBJ1-2	.	TRBV6-6	.	CATKGDRGYTF	TGTGCCACCAAGGGGGATCGAGGCTACACCTTC
TRBJ1-2	.	TRBV6-5	.	CASSPIVTNYGYTF	TGTGCCAGCAGTCCGATCGTGACTAACTATGGCTACACCTTC
TRBJ1-4	.	TRBV5-1	.	CASSLVEFGNEKLFF	TGCGCCAGCAGTCTTGTGGAGTTTGGTAATGAAAAACTGTTTTTT
TRBJ2-2	.	TRBV19	.	CASADTPGDSTGELFF	TGTGCCAGTGCAGACACCCCAGGGGACTCCACCGGGGAGCTGTTTTTT
TRBJ1-1	.	TRBV7-9	.	CASSQLNTEAFF	TGTGCCAGCAGTCAGTTGAACACTGAAGCTTTCTTT
TRBJ2-6	.	TRBV6-6	TRBD1	CASSRQGAGGANVLTF	TGTGCCAGCAGTAGACAGGGGGCGGGTGGGGCCAACGTCCTGACTTTC
TRBJ1-5	few	TRBV7-9	.	CASSLPRTDYNQPQHF	TGTGCCAGCAGCCTCCCGCGAACAGATTACAATCAGCCCCAGCATTTT
TRBJ2-1	once	TRBV9	.	CASSVGQLGLVPWKEQFF	TGTGCCAGCAGCGTGGGACAGTTGGGACTAGTACCGTGGAAGGAGCAGTTCTTC
TRBJ2-1	.	TRBV7-2	TRBD2	CASSLYAATSGYNEQFF	TGTGCCAGCAGCTTATACGCGGCGACTAGCGGTTACAATGAGCAGTTCTTC
TRBJ2-1	.	TRBV19	TRBD2	CASSIWRAGGHNEQFF	TGTGCCAGTAGTATATGGAGGGCGGGGGGGCACAATGAGCAGTTCTTC
TRBJ1-1	.	TRBV6-5	.	CASSWYYDTEAFF	TGTGCCAGCAGTTGGTATTACGACACTGAAGCTTTCTTT
TRBJ2-7	.	TRBV7-2	TRBD2	CASGGEAYEQYF	TGTGCCAGCGGGGGGGAGGCCTACGAGCAGTACTTC
TRBJ1-2	.	TRBV4-2	.	CASSFDPVSSGYTF	TGTGCCAGCAGCTTTGATCCGGTTTCGAGCGGCTACACCTTC
TRBJ1-1	.	TRBV6-5	.	CASSYSPARGTEAFF	TGTGCCAGCAGTTACTCGCCGGCTAGGGGCACTGAAGCTTTCTTT
TRBJ2-1	medium-sized	TRBV2	TRBD2	CASSDEGTSGRNEQFF	TGTGCCAGCAGTGACGAAGGGACTAGCGGGCGCAATGAGCAGTTCTTC
TRBJ1-6	.	TRBV30	.	CAWSADYNSPLHF	TGTGCCTGGAGTGCCGATTATAATTCACCCCTCCACTTT
TRBJ1-2	.	TRBV30	.	CAWSSQRGPSYGYTF	TGTGCCTGGAGTTCTCAGCGGGGCCCGAGCTATGGCTACACCTTC
TRBJ2-2	.	TRBV2	.	CASSGYGRTGELFF	TGTGCCAGCAGTGGGTACGGTCGCACCGGGGAGCTGTTTTTT
TRBJ2-4	.	TRBV28	.	CASSGRTAKNIQYF	TGTGCCAGCAGTGGGCGGACAGCCAAAAACATTCAGTACTTC
TRBJ2-2	.	TRBV7-8	TRBD1	CASSSRTGSRTGELFF	TGTGCCAGCAGCTCGCGGACAGGGTCGCGCACCGGGGAGCTGTTTTTT
TRBJ1-2	.	TRBV30	.	CAWSPVSWGGYTF	TGTGCCTGGAGCCCCGTCTCTTGGGGTGGCTACACCTTC
TRBJ2-3	.	TRBV29-1	.	CSVVSRSLGDTQYF	TGCAGCGTTGTCAGTCGGAGCCTCGGGGATACGCAGTATTTT
TRBJ2-7	.	TRBV4-2	.	CASSQAVRTAGYSYEQYF	TGTGCCAGCAGCCAAGCCGTTAGGACTGCGGGGTATTCCTACGAGCAGTACTTC
TRBJ1-2	.	TRBV2	.	CASSASGLSYGYTF	TGTGCCAGCAGTGCGTCGGGGTTAAGCTATGGCTACACCTTC
TRBJ2-3	few	TRBV2	.	CASSNHRGSRWSSDTQYF	TGTGCCAGCAGTAACCATCGAGGTTCACGATGGTCGTCAGATACGCAGTATTTT
TRBJ2-1	.	TRBV19	TRBD1	CASSTYGTGTNEQFF	TGTGCCAGTAGTACCTACGGGACAGGGACCAATGAGCAGTTCTTC
TRBJ1-4	.	TRBV4-1	.	CASSQGGALEKLFF	TGCGCCAGCAGCCAAGGGGGGGCACTAGAAAAACTGTTTTTT
TRBJ2-3	.	TRBV5-1	TRBD1	CASSLGTGLNLDTQYF	TGCGCCAGCAGCTTGGGGACAGGACTGAATTTGGATACGCAGTATTTT
TRBJ2-7	.	TRBV4-2	TRBD1	CASSVGQAYEQYF	TGTGCCAGCAGCGTGGGACAGGCCTACGAGCAGTACTTC
TRBJ2-5	few	TRBV30	.	CAWSAGAQETQYF	TGTGCCTGGAGTGCGGGAGCCCAAGAGACCCAGTACTTC
TRBJ1-1	.	TRBV9	.	CASSVTDSLNTEAFF	TGTGCCAGCAGCGTAACGGACAGTCTGAACACTGAAGCTTTCTTT
TRBJ1-6	.	TRBV9	.	CASSVGGGTSSYNSPLHF	TGTGCCAGCAGCGTAGGAGGAGGGACAAGCTCCTATAATTCACCCCTCCACTTT
TRBJ2-7	once	TRBV4-2	.	CASSLGGPGGTYEQYF	TGTGCCAGCAGCTTGGGAGGCCCAGGGGGTACCTACGAGCAGTACTTC
TRBJ2-2	.	TRBV4-1	TRBD2	CASSLSGADTGELFF	TGCGCCAGCAGTCTTAGCGGGGCGGACACCGGGGAGCTGTTTTTT
TRBJ1-5	.	TRBV6-5	.	CASSRFFGGQPQHF	TGTGCCAGCAGCCGATTCTTCGGTGGACAGCCCCAGCATTTT
TRBJ1-4	.	TRBV2	TRBD1	CASQTGDVTNEKLFF	TGTGCCAGCCAGACAGGGGACGTGACTAATGAAAAACTGTTTTTT
TRBJ1-1	medium-sized	TRBV6-6	TRBD1	CASNHVRTGLNTEAFF	TGTGCCAGCAACCATGTTAGGACAGGACTGAACACTGAAGCTTTCTTT
TRBJ2-3	.	TRBV18	.	CASSPQQGTDTQYF	TGTGCCAGCTCACCCCAACAGGGCACAGATACGCAGTATTTT
TRBJ2-2	.	TRBV6-1	TRBD1	CASSEDRAGTGELFF	TGTGCCAGCAGTGAGGACAGGGCCGGCACCGGGGAGCTGTTTTTT
TRBJ2-1	.	TRBV2	.	CASRTDSRGFF	TGTGCCAGCAGGACCGACAGTCGGGGGTTCTTC
TRBJ2-4	.	TRBV7-9	TRBD1	CASSPWTGEAKNIQYF	TGTGCCAGCAGCCCGTGGACAGGGGAGGCCAAAAACATTCAGTACTTC
TRBJ2-1	.	TRBV7-3	.	CASRLESSSYNEQFF	TGTGCCAGCAGATTAGAAAGTAGCTCCTACAATGAGCAGTTCTTC
TRBJ2-4	.	TRBV6-5	.	CASSYSLGERNIQYF	TGTGCCAGCAGTTACTCCTTAGGGGAAAGAAACATTCAGTACTTC
TRBJ2-7	once	TRBV6-1	.	CASSGTGTSYEQYF	TGTGCCAGCAGTGGGACGGGTACCTCCTACGAGCAGTACTTC